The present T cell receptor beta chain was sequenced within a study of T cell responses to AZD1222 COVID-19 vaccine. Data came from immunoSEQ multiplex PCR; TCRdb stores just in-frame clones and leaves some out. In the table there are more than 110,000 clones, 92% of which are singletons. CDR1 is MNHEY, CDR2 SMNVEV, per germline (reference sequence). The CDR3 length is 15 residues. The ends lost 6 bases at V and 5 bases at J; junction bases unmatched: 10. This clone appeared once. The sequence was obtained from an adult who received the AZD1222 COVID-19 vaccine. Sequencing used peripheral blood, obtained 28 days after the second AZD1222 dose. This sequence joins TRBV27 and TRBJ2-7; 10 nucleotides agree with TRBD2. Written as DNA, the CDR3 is TGTGCCAGCAGCCCCCCGGCTAGCGGGAGCGACGAGCAGTACTTC. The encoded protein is CASSPPASGSDEQYF.